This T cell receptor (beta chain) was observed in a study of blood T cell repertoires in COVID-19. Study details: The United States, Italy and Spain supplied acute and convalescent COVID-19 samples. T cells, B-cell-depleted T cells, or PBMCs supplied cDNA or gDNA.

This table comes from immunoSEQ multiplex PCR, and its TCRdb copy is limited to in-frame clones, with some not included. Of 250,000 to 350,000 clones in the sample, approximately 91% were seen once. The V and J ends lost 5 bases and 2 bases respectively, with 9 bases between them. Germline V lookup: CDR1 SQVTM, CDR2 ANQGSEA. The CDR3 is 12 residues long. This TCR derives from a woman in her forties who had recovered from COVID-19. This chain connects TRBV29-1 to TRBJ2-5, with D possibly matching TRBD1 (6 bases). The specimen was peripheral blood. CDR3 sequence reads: CSVRQVQETQYF. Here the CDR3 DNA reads TGCAGCGTTAGACAGGTTCAAGAGACCCAGTACTTC.